Below are 3 T cell receptor beta chains sequenced from a single sample in a study of cytomegalovirus exposure and HLA in healthy donors. The protocol was immunoSEQ multiplex PCR, while the TCRdb copy is restricted to in-frame clones and leaves out a portion. There are approximately 150,000 clones in the sample; 90% to 95% occur only once, and 0.6% to 0.85% lies in the top ten. Sequenced sample: PBMCs. The receptor source for this set is a man aged 18 to 29 in good health and CMV-seronegative.

The chain carries TRBV19 and TRBJ2-5, with D possibly TRBD2 on 5 matching bases. Looked up from germline, CDR1 is LNHDA and CDR2 is SQIVND (reference sequence). The CDR3 is 15 amino acids. With 3 bases removed from V and 1 base from J, the gap between germline ends came to 12 bases. The CDR3 nucleotides read TGTGCCAGTAGTATTCTTGCGAGCGGCCAAGAGACCCAGTACTTC. Encoded protein: CASSILASGQETQYF.

This chain connects TRBV30 to TRBJ1-2, with TRBD1 identical over 12 bases. The J segment lost 8 bases and the V segment lost 8 bases, leaving 15 bases of the junction unmatched. Germline V gives CDR1 GTSNPN, CDR2 SVGIG (reference sequence). The CDR3 runs to 15 residues. The CDR3 DNA follows: TGTGCCGTATCCGGGACAGGGGGCTTTGTGGAGGGCTACACCTTC. This translates into CAVSGTGGFVEGYTF. Filled out from reference TRBV30 and TRBJ1-2, the complete variable domain reads SQTIHQWPATLVQPVGSPLSLECTVEGTSNPNLYWYRQAAGRGLQLLFYSVGIGQISSEVPQNLSASRPQDRQFILSSKKLLLSDSGFYLCAVSGTGGFVEGYTFGSGTRLTVV.

V gene TRBV27 combines with J gene TRBJ2-1, with D tentatively TRBD2 (6 bases). V lost 5 bases and J 6 bases, leaving 17 bases between the germline ends. This CDR3 comprises 15 residues. Germline V gene sequence: CDR1 MNHEY, CDR2 SMNVEV (reference sequence). The CDR3 DNA reads TGTGCCAGCAGTCCCTTCCAGCGGGCCATCAATGAGCAGTTCTTC. Translation: CASSPFQRAINEQFF.